This TCR beta chain comes out of a study of T cell responses to AZD1222 COVID-19 vaccine. Study-wide results and caveats: At baseline, seropositivity was found in only a handful of AZD1222 recipients. Nearly half of spike-specific TCRs reportedly target variant regions that are unmutated in the B.1.351 and B.1.1.7 variants. CD4 TCRs associated with vaccination spanned spike, dominating at 160-218 and 743-854.

Produced via immunoSEQ multiplex PCR; TCRdb's table is partial and in-frame only. The sample comprises 55,000 to 65,000 clones, 80% to 90% of which are singletons, and 6.1% rests with the top ten. Remarks on this clone: Its specificity is unknown.

Second-dose intervals of approximately 4 or approximately 12 weeks were pooled. This TCR derives from an adult who received the AZD1222 COVID-19 vaccine. The sequencing used peripheral blood, collected 28 days after the second AZD1222 dose.

The DNA of the CDR3 is TGTGCCAGCAGCCAATTTTCTGAGACTAGCGGGAATGAGCAGTTCTTC. Amino acids: CASSQFSETSGNEQFF. The chain carries TRBV3-1 (or the pseudogene TRBV3-2) and TRBJ2-1; 10 positions agree with TRBD2. V dropped 2 bases and J dropped 7; count of bases not matched to a gene: 8. Germline V lookup: CDR1 LGHDT, CDR2 YNNKEL (reference sequence). This CDR3 is 16 amino acids long.